This TCR beta chain was found in a study of vaccination effects on CD4 cells after COVID-19. With respect to this clone: Its antigen remains unidentified.

Assay used: immunoSEQ multiplex PCR; TCRdb lists only in-frame clones, some missing. The data hold about 13,000 clones, with around 75% observed a single time. Before sequencing, viral peptide pools were used by the ViraFEST assay to expand antigen-specific CD4+ T cells. The authors isolated CD4+ T cells after around nine days of culture. The person had a PCR-confirmed SARS-CoV-2 infection during March to December 2020. Participants completed two doses of the BNT162b2 or mRNA-1273 vaccine. Germline-derived CDR1 and CDR2 are MGHDK and SYGVNS. V lost 5 bases, J lost 3 bases, and 9 bases stayed unmatched. This CDR3 has 17 residues.

The source of this sequence is a human donor who had a prior SARS-CoV-2 infection. The sequencing here drew on CD4+ T cells from PBMCs cultured with HCoV-NL63 spike peptides, taken after COVID-19 vaccination. This chain links TRBV25-1 with TRBJ2-6; 8 bases match TRBD1. This CDR3 reads CASSYTTDRGGANVLTF. CDR3 sequence (DNA): TGTGCCAGCAGTTACACGACCGACAGGGGTGGGGCCAACGTCCTGACTTTC.